The 26 T cell receptor beta chains given below trace back to one sample, sequenced in a study of blood T cells in healthy people across ages. A second PCR, run for about 6 to 12 cycles, used a sample-barcoded 5' primer plus a J-beta primer mix. From the 5' RACE reads, TCRdb called clonotypes with MiXCR, one entry per CDR3 protein. The data show about 560,000 distinct CDR3 sequences, approximately 26% seen once. These data were also reused for a study on T cells of mothers and their children.

Sequencing was done on a sample of blood. These TCRs come from a boy between 2 and 10 years old in good health.

This chain joins TRBV18 and TRBJ2-1, with D uncertain. CDR3 size: 12 residues. V was trimmed by 2 bases and J by 7 bases, leaving 6 bases between them. Germline V gives CDR1 KGHSH, CDR2 LQKENI. The CDR3 region has the DNA TGTGCCAGCTCACCATCCGCTAATGAGCAGTTCTTC. Residues: CASSPSANEQFF.

This clonotype was seen a handful of times. This rearrangement joins TRBV7-2 to TRBJ2-2; D is possibly TRBD1 or TRBD2 (5 bases each). The CDR3 has 16 amino acids. The V gene's germline CDR1 is SGHTA and CDR2 FQGNSA. V gave up 4 bases and J gave up 4 bases, with 16 bases separating them. The DNA of the CDR3 is TGTGCCAGCAGCTCTGTGGTCGGGGACCTCACCGGGGAGCTGTTTTTT. It is translated as CASSSVVGDLTGELFF. Variable domain in full (rest from reference TRBV7-2 and TRBJ2-2): GAGVSQSPSNKVTEKGKDVELRCDPISGHTALYWYRQSLGQGLEFLIYFQGNSAPDKSGLPSDRFSAERTGGSVSTLTIQRTQQEDSAVYLCASSSVVGDLTGELFFGEGSRLTVL.

This clonotype appeared a single time. One junction end does not reproduce the germline sequence, and a read error may be involved. The chain uses TRBV5-8 and TRBJ2-7; D perhaps matches TRBD1 (6 bases). CDR3 length equals 11 residues. CDR1 SGHTS and CDR2 YDEGEE come from the germline V gene. Here the CDR3 reads CASSTGQPVDF. In DNA, the CDR3 is TGTGCCAGCAGCACAGGACAGCCCGTGGACTTC.

This chain links TRBV20-1 with TRBJ2-5; 8 bases map to TRBD2. The last part of the DNA fits TRBJ2-1 better; the J call may be wrong. This CDR3 spans 15 amino acids. Germline values: CDR1 DFQATT, CDR2 SNEGSKA (reference sequence). In DNA, the CDR3 is TGCAGTGCTAGAGACCAGCGGGAGATAAACAATGAGCAGTTCTTC. Its translation is CSARDQREINNEQFF.

The rearrangement links TRBV20-1 to TRBJ2-3, with TRBD2 as a possible D gene (6 bases). Trimming left V 5 bases short and J 0 bases short, with 12 bases between. Germline CDR1 and CDR2: DFQATT and SNEGSKA (reference sequence). This CDR3 is 14 amino acids long. The CDR3 is CSAPDGGSTDTQYF. As DNA, the CDR3 is TGCAGTGCTCCGGACGGGGGAAGCACAGATACGCAGTATTTT.

The V gene is TRBV6-2 or TRBV6-3, the J gene TRBJ2-5, with D perhaps matching TRBD2 (6 bases). With the DNA end fitting TRBJ2-7 better, the J assignment may be wrong. Germline V lookup: CDR1 MNHEY, CDR2 SVGEGT. The CDR3 runs to 15 residues. The CDR3 DNA is TGTGCCAGCAGCTCCACCCGGGAGCCTTCCTACGAGCAGTACTTC. It translates to CASSSTREPSYEQYF.

V gene TRBV7-2 combines with J gene TRBJ2-5, with no clear D. The CDR3 has 13 residues. Germline lookup yields CDR1 SGHTA and CDR2 FQGNSA. The V end lost 3 bases, the J end lost 3 bases, and 8 bases lay between the germline ends. The CDR3 loop reads CASSFRWEETQYF. The CDR3 DNA reads as TGTGCCAGCAGCTTTAGGTGGGAAGAGACCCAGTACTTC. Full variable domain (remainder filled in from reference TRBV7-2 and TRBJ2-5): GAGVSQSPSNKVTEKGKDVELRCDPISGHTALYWYRQSLGQGLEFLIYFQGNSAPDKSGLPSDRFSAERTGGSVSTLTIQRTQQEDSAVYLCASSFRWEETQYFGPGTRLLVL.

CDR3 loop: CSAPQGGLAGGTDSYNEQFF. The CDR3 nucleotides are TGCAGTGCCCCTCAGGGGGGACTAGCGGGGGGAACGGACTCCTACAATGAGCAGTTCTTC. The J gene is TRBJ2-1, the V gene TRBV20-1; 15 bases are shared with TRBD2. This CDR3 has 20 residues. Germline V gene lookup returns CDR1 DFQATT and CDR2 SNEGSKA (reference sequence). J was trimmed by 0 bases and V by 6 bases; bases with no gene match: 15.

The CDR3 loop reads CASSLNRNEKLFF. In DNA form, the CDR3 reads TGTGCCAGCAGCTTAAACAGGAATGAAAAACTGTTTTTT. The genes are TRBV5-6 and TRBJ1-4; D may be TRBD1 (5 bases). The ends were cut back, 2 bases at V and 5 bases at J, with 7 bases in the middle. This CDR3 has 13 amino acids. Germline V gives CDR1 SGHDT, CDR2 YYEEEE.

Worth noting for this clonotype: This CDR3 fails to terminate in the conserved phenylalanine or tryptophan, so it likely reflects a read error. V is TRBV5-1 and J is TRBJ2-3; 8 bases agree with TRBD2. This CDR3 comprises 13 residues. The trim removed 2 bases at V and 5 bases at J, leaving 1 base unmatched. Germline V gene sequence: CDR1 SGHRS, CDR2 YFSETQ. The chain's CDR3 is CASSFGGGDTQYS. In nucleotides, the CDR3 is TGCGCCAGCAGCTTCGGGGGGGGAGATACGCAGTATTCT.

This CDR3 reads CASSSTDGYTEAFF. The CDR3 bases are TGTGCCAGCAGCTCGACGGACGGGTACACTGAAGCTTTCTTT. V gene TRBV6-5 combines with J gene TRBJ1-1; D call uncertain. V lost 6 bases to trimming and J lost 3 bases, with 14 bases between them. CDR3 size: 14 residues. Germline CDR1 MNHEY, CDR2 SVGAGI.

This clonotype turned up a few times. In DNA, the CDR3 is TGTGCCAGCAGTCTTAGAGGTACGCGGGAGCAGTACTTC. Translation: CASSLRGTREQYF. J is TRBJ2-1 and V is TRBV7-9; no clear D. The DNA matches TRBJ2-7 better at its end, which makes the J call doubtful. CDR1 and CDR2 (germline): SEHNR, FQNEAQ (reference sequence). This CDR3 is built from 13 residues.

The genes are TRBV25-1 and TRBJ1-1; D unclear. The V end was cut by 5 bases, the J end by 3 bases, with 10 bases between. Germline V gene sequence: CDR1 MGHDK, CDR2 SYGVNS. CDR3 length: 13 amino acids. The CDR3 sequence: CASSMGAYTEAFF. The CDR3 DNA follows: TGTGCCAGCAGTATGGGAGCGTACACTGAAGCTTTCTTT.

This rearrangement joins TRBV7-9 to TRBJ1-1; tentatively, D is TRBD1 (6 bases). This CDR3 has 16 residues. Germline assignment: CDR1 SEHNR and CDR2 FQNEAQ (reference sequence). Trimming removed 1 base from V and 0 bases from J, with 12 bases in between. The CDR3 sequence is CASSLGWGAVNTEAFF. The CDR3 DNA reads TGTGCCAGCAGCTTAGGGTGGGGGGCGGTGAACACTGAAGCTTTCTTT.

This clonotype was counted many times. The chain carries TRBV6-2 or TRBV6-3 and TRBJ2-7; perhaps TRBD1 as D (6 bases). CDR1 MNHEY and CDR2 SVGEGT come from the germline V gene. CDR3 length: 14 residues. Trimming took 7 bases from V and 0 from J, leaving 13 bases between them. The CDR3 DNA follows: TGTGCCAGCATTAGGGACACCGGCTCCTACGAGCAGTACTTC. As protein: CASIRDTGSYEQYF.

This clonotype was seen many times. The chain is built from TRBV15 and TRBJ2-7; 9 bases line up with TRBD2. Germline assignment: CDR1 LNHNV and CDR2 YYDKDF (reference sequence). With V trimmed by 4 bases and J by 2 bases, 18 bases remained unmatched. The CDR3 has 19 residues. This CDR3 reads CATSINVGIAGADPYEQYF. DNA of the CDR3: TGTGCCACCAGCATCAACGTGGGGATAGCGGGAGCCGACCCCTACGAGCAGTACTTC. The full variable domain, in which reference TRBV15 and TRBJ2-7 provide the parts outside the CDR3, is DAMVIQNPRYQVTQFGKPVTLSCSQTLNHNVMYWYQQKSSQAPKLLFHYYDKDFNNEADTPDNFQSRRPNTSFCFLDIRSPGLGDTAMYLCATSINVGIAGADPYEQYFGPGTRLTVT.

CDR3 residues: CASSQRRLVGNEQFF. The CDR3 coding sequence is TGTGCCAGCAGTCAGCGACGGCTGGTAGGGAATGAGCAGTTCTTC. The chain combines TRBV6-5 with TRBJ2-1; D unclear. Trimming took off 5 bases at V and 7 bases at J, with 18 bases between the two ends. This CDR3 has 15 amino acids. Germline assignment: CDR1 MNHEY and CDR2 SVGAGI.

The J gene is TRBJ2-3, the V gene TRBV29-1; 8 bases are a match to TRBD2. Germline V gives CDR1 SQVTM, CDR2 ANQGSEA. The trim removed 4 bases at V and 2 bases at J, leaving 5 bases unmatched. CDR3 length: 14 residues. The CDR3 sequence is CSVVAAGATDTQYF. Here the CDR3 DNA reads TGCAGCGTTGTTGCAGCGGGGGCCACAGATACGCAGTATTTT.

This clonotype was counted between two and nine times. The chain couples TRBV6-6 to TRBJ2-1; 10 bases fit TRBD2. There are 14 residues in the CDR3. The junction had 14 bases not matched to a gene; V was cut back by 11 bases and J by 10 bases. Germline lookup yields CDR1 MNHNY and CDR2 SVGAGI (reference sequence). CDR3 loop: CAPKGASGRQEQFF. CDR3 bases: TGTGCCCCCAAAGGGGCTAGCGGGAGACAGGAGCAGTTCTTC.

This clonotype came up a few times. V gene TRBV7-2 combines with J gene TRBJ2-1, with 9 bases identical to TRBD2. The CDR3 runs 15 residues. The V segment lost 4 bases and the J segment 9 bases; nucleotides outside the gene matches: 10. Germline V gives CDR1 SGHTA, CDR2 FQGNSA. CDR3 DNA: TGTGCCAGCAGCTCGGGACTAGCAATAGAGGGTGAGCAGTTCTTC. Translated, it gives CASSSGLAIEGEQFF.

This clonotype was seen more than once but under ten times. The V gene is TRBV3-1, the J gene TRBJ2-2; TRBD2 might be the D (7 bases). Germline V gene sequence: CDR1 LGHDT, CDR2 YNNKEL (reference sequence). The CDR3 has 14 amino acids. V was cut by 6 bases and J by 5 bases, with 13 bases left in between. This CDR3 is CASRSGGRTGELFF. The CDR3 region has the DNA TGTGCCAGCAGATCGGGGGGCCGGACCGGGGAGCTGTTTTTT.

The chain combines TRBV20-1 with TRBJ2-5; the D gene is possibly TRBD2 (8 bases). The end of the DNA is better explained by TRBJ2-7, so the J call may be wrong. The germline gives CDR1 DFQATT, CDR2 SNEGSKA (reference sequence). CDR3 length: 15 residues. The CDR3 spells CRAKRGLAGSYEQYF. CDR3 coding DNA: TGCAGGGCCAAGAGGGGGCTAGCGGGCTCCTACGAGCAGTACTTC.

In its sample, this clonotype was seen a few times. The chain combines TRBV5-1 with TRBJ2-1; D is ambiguous. The V end lost 4 bases, the J end lost 0 bases, and 11 bases lay between the germline ends. Germline-derived CDR1 and CDR2 are SGHRS and YFSETQ. This CDR3 spans 15 amino acids. CDR3 DNA sequence: TGCGCCAGCAGCCCACGTGCTGGCTCCTACAATGAGCAGTTCTTC. This translates into CASSPRAGSYNEQFF.

This clonotype turned up a few times. This chain joins TRBV10-3 and TRBJ2-1; perhaps D is TRBD1 or TRBD2 (5 bases each). V gave up 1 base and J gave up 3 bases, with 16 bases separating them. The CDR3 loop spans 17 amino acids. CDR1 is ENHRY and CDR2 is SYGVKD in the germline V gene. The CDR3 sequence: CAISELGPIMGYNEQFF. The CDR3 DNA reads as TGTGCCATCAGTGAGTTGGGACCCATAATGGGCTACAATGAGCAGTTCTTC.

V and J are TRBV20-1 and TRBJ1-2; no firm D call. The CDR3 spans 15 residues. Germline V gene sequence: CDR1 DFQATT, CDR2 SNEGSKA (reference sequence). The germline V and J ends were trimmed by 6 bases and 0 bases, with 17 bases remaining between them. The CDR3 reads CSAPQSGFSNYGYTF. DNA of the CDR3: TGCAGTGCCCCGCAAAGTGGTTTTTCTAACTATGGCTACACCTTC.

This clonotype was observed a few times. The chain links TRBV27 to TRBJ1-1; D remains unclear. Germline CDR1 reads MNHEY; CDR2 reads SMNVEV (reference sequence). Trimming stripped 4 bases from V and 3 bases from J, with 9 bases between. CDR3 length: 13 residues. The CDR3 spells CASSWRGYTEAFF. For the CDR3, the DNA is TGTGCCAGCAGTTGGCGAGGGTACACTGAAGCTTTCTTT.